The TCR beta chain under discussion was sequenced for a study of T cell responses to AZD1222 COVID-19 vaccine. Whole-study results and caveats: Baseline seropositivity characterized only a handful of AZD1222 recipients. Dominant at 160-218 and 743-854, vaccine-associated CD4 TCRs also spanned spike. It should be noted that donors were predominantly white British and more often female, and clonal diversity was possibly underestimated. Unmutated regions of variants are reportedly targeted by nearly half of spike-specific TCRs.

A few counts support this clone. What it recognizes is unknown. Germline lookup yields CDR1 SGHVS and CDR2 FQNEAQ. Trimming removed 0 bases from V and 7 bases from J, with 15 bases in between. This CDR3 has 15 residues. Clones were read by immunoSEQ multiplex PCR, and TCRdb kept only the in-frame ones, dropping some. This table has 95,000 to 150,000 clones, 88% appearing once. The receptor comes from an adult in good health. This sequence joins TRBV7-8 and TRBJ1-1; the D gene is possibly TRBD1 (5 bases). The starting material was peripheral blood, obtained on day 0 of AZD1222 vaccination. Written as DNA, the CDR3 is TGTGCCAGCAGCTTAGCGTCACGGGAGAGGGGTGAAGCTTTCTTT. Encoded protein: CASSLASRERGEAFF.